This TCR beta chain was recovered during a study of cytomegalovirus exposure and HLA in healthy donors (dated by TCRdb to between 2016 and 2019). With regard to the full study: An earlier analysis of approximately 640 of the donors reported more than 250 Gb of sequence data and 100 million to 130 million unique TCR beta sequences from roughly 180 million T cells. A separate validation cohort of more than 100 different subjects was used in addition to the roughly 700-subject first cohort. The study aimed to test whether signatures of past pathogen exposure could be identified by cataloging public T cell receptors. Every repertoire in the discovery cohort had been generated on one and the same sequencing platform. High-throughput TCR immunosequencing, statistical association of individual TCRs with disease status, and machine learning were combined to predict cytomegalovirus infection status. Rather than using new phenotypic data, the later analysis identified candidate immune exposures from TCR beta sequences and from how often those sequences occurred across donors. Several DR-DQ haplotypes were treated as single units for association and clustering because of strong linkage in the cohort. Of the 300 to 500 genotyped donors, roughly 80% were placed in the genetic ancestry cluster associated with self-reported Caucasian donors. An early release that covered more than 550 HLA-typed donors contained approximately 320 gigabases of sequencing data and roughly 84 million unique TCR sequences. HLA typing included class I and class II loci at four-digit resolution. In an earlier analysis of roughly 540 of the donors, high-throughput TCR beta sequencing was used to judge whether each TCR beta V gene segment behaved as functional or pseudogenic. A later genetic analysis took genome-wide SNP genotypes for about 60% of the roughly 670 donors and used that subset as a discovery cohort. Among several hundred genotyped donors of the cohort, an average of around 220,000 unique TCR beta nucleotide sequences was sequenced per donor, of which roughly 17% were non-productive. Donor age, sex, ethnicity and CMV serostatus were compiled alongside the repertoire data. The study used immunosequencing to profile the T cell repertoires of approximately 690 subjects and linked those repertoires to cytomegalovirus serostatus. A later analysis re-analyzed previously published TCR beta repertoires from about 730 donors and added high-resolution HLA genotyping to study TCR occurrence patterns. Typing coverage varied by locus: roughly 620-640 donors for A, B, C, DRB1 and DQB1; roughly 560 for DQA1; 600 to 610 for DPA1; some 470 for DPB1.

Broader findings and caveats from the paper: According to a later genetic analysis, donors in an Asian-associated ancestry cluster had fewer N-insertions in productive TCRs than the approximately 690-donor mean. A few of the identified cytomegalovirus-associated TCR beta chains were confirmed in vitro to be specific for cytomegalovirus antigens. Most TCR sequences were observed very rarely across donors, whereas some public TCRs were present in many individuals. Assigning TCR associations to individual alleles was difficult when HLA alleles, especially DR and DQ, strongly co-occurred. Linkage disequilibrium might explain the correlated functional status among segregating V segments, but an unknown experimental factor could not be excluded. An association between a missense DCLRE1C variant and V-gene and J-gene trimming of TCR beta chains was found in a later genetic analysis and replicated in an independent cohort. In both the original and validation cohorts, the classifier was reported to diagnose cytomegalovirus status with high specificity and sensitivity. The earlier analysis of some 560 of the donors excluded 15 to 20 rarely observed V segments, including chromosome 9 orphons, because counts were too low. The only immune exposure information available for the cohort was CMV serostatus. In a later analysis, most CMV-associated TCR beta chains were found to appear HLA-restricted, with HLA associations seemingly driven largely by CMV exposure. In an earlier analysis of 587 of the donors, most TCR beta V segments appeared in productive rearrangements about 87% or about 30% of the time, broadly matching IMGT annotations. According to a later analysis, TCR association rates differed among HLA loci, with DRB1 alleles showing the most associated TCRs and HLA-C alleles showing the fewest. Several of the top co-occurrence clusters appeared to be linked to parvovirus B19, influenza, CMV and Epstein-Barr virus, according to a later analysis. HLA typing was unavailable for some donors at each locus, so association tests used only the typed subset. In a later analysis, HLA-associated TCR beta chains showed more clonal expansion and lower generation probabilities than non-associated chains that were equally common. In the study, some 160 TCR beta chains were listed as associated with cytomegalovirus. A group of highly shared sequence variants was considered likely to be a technical artifact of the sequencing pipeline. The presence/absence analyses assumed that sequencing depth was roughly uniform across donors, and that assumption may not be true. A further reported finding was that TCR beta sequences accurately predicted the HLA-A and HLA-B alleles for most subjects in the first cohort. In this cohort, only TCR beta chains were sequenced, and detectable features were limited by the absence of alpha or paired-chain data. At a false discovery rate of 0.05, a later analysis linked fewer than 20,000 TCR beta sequences to specific HLA alleles. According to the authors, the approach could potentially be generalized to other disease states and immunological phenotypes.

Worth noting for this clone: Which antigen it targets is not known. Base quality data are lacking; no much larger clone is found one base away.

The cohort was made up of 666 healthy bone marrow donors. At the time of sampling, every cohort member was nominally healthy, though immune exposures that went unrecorded were likely present. The donor tested CMV seronegative and was one of the 352 seronegative cohort members. Each donor provided a peripheral blood sample, and peripheral blood mononuclear cells were used for TCR beta sequencing. Genomic DNA was extracted from the blood cell samples with the Qiagen DNeasy Blood Extraction Kit. The receptor library was made with the immunoSEQ multiplex PCR assay. For the multiplex PCR, a mixture combining 60 forward primers for TCR Vbeta segments and 13 reverse primers for TCR Jbeta segments was used. Amplification of the CDR3 region of rearranged TCR beta genes was performed with a multiplex PCR assay on genomic DNA. The Illumina HiSeq System was used to sequence the amplified TCR beta libraries as 87-base-pair reads. The paper's processing steps were these. Across the 500 to 700 repertoires, a later analysis counted roughly 84 million unique TCR beta chains, 9.5 million to 12 million of which were shared by at least two donors. Raw reads were error-corrected and collapsed into unique sequences by a nearest-neighbor algorithm in which closely related sequences were merged to remove PCR and sequencing errors. To assign V, D and J gene segments, CDR3 sequences were aligned to IMGT reference sequences. For a sequence to be retained, at least a six-nucleotide match to both a V gene segment and a J gene segment was required. A rearrangement was called productive if the CDR3 had no stop codons and remained in frame with V and J, and every other rearrangement was called non-productive. Following IMGT convention, CDR3 was defined as the stretch from the second conserved V-encoded cysteine up to the conserved J-encoded phenylalanine. The earlier analysis of some 540 of the donors excluded any sequence lacking an unambiguous match to a single V gene segment. An earlier analysis of several hundred of the donors called V segments functional above 56.7% productive rearrangements and segregating when the between-donor standard deviation exceeded 5%. A statistical classification framework was built to diagnose cytomegalovirus status from the catalog of TCR beta chain sequences. V and J gene assignment, in a later analysis, came from comparing TCR nucleotide sequences with IMGT/GENE-DB human TR gene sequences. A later analysis assigned CDR3 sequences and most-parsimonious VDJ recombination scenarios with the TCRdist pipeline. A later analysis defined each TCR beta chain by its CDR3 amino acid sequence plus V-gene family, and excluded reads lacking a unique V-gene family. A later analysis removed several hundred highly shared, low-generation-probability nucleotide sequences to deal with suspected cross-contamination and a sequencing artifact. In a later analysis, a clonal expansion index was calculated for each public chain from normalized within-repertoire ranks of inferred template counts. A later analysis computed generation probabilities with a VDJ recombination model fitted to out-of-frame rearrangements, and checked the results against IGoR. In a later analysis, TCR-TCR, TCR-HLA and TCR-CMV co-occurrence was scored with hypergeometric tests, and a repertoire-size bias correction was applied to TCR pairs. To estimate false discovery rates, a later analysis permuted the HLA or CMV assignments 20 times. A later analysis grouped co-occurring TCRs with DBSCAN, adding TCRdist sequence similarity when clustering within HLA-allele-positive subsets. Repertoires with fewer than 30,000 or more than 120,000 public chains, plus five repertoires with anomalous nucleotide sharing, were excluded from co-occurrence clustering. What TCRdb holds here is the immuneACCESS table cut down to in-frame rearrangements. Part of the clones is not present; checked against another copy, under half of the missing clones reflect an unresolved V gene, and the others are unexplained. V and J calls and clone size are copied from that table; D and trimming were computed from the DNA. For this sample there are a few hundred thousand clones; about 80% appear just once. More than 0.5% of the sample is held by the ten biggest clonotypes.

The specimen was PBMCs. The receptor was derived from a middle-aged woman in good health and CMV-seronegative.

The nucleotide sequence reads as follows: TGTGCCAGCAGCTTACAAGGCACAGGCAGCTATGGCTACACCTTC. It translates as CASSLQGTGSYGYTF. The V and J genes are TRBV11-3 and TRBJ1-2; the D gene is perhaps TRBD1, on 5 matching bases. The trim is 2 bases for V and 4 bases for J, with a gap of 14 bases between the germline ends. Reading the germline V gene gives CDR1 SGHNT and CDR2 YENEEA. The CDR3 holds 15 amino acids from the cysteine to the phenylalanine. The DNA shown is the 45-base CDR3, in frame from base 1. Supplemented by the reference TRBV11-3 and TRBJ1-2 proteins around the CDR3, the complete variable domain is EAGVVQSPRYKIIEKKQPVAFWCNPISGHNTLYWYLQNLGQGPELLIRYENEEAVDDSQLPKDRFSAERLKGVDSTLKIQPAELGDSAVYLCASSLQGTGSYGYTFGSGTRLTVV.